These T cell receptor beta chains were read from a single sample in a study of cytotoxic CD8 clonotypes in ibrutinib-treated CLL. The repertoire was sequenced with immunoSEQ multiplex PCR; TCRdb's copy has only in-frame clones and lacks some. The data show over 95,000 clones, with 45% to 65% seen just once and about 40% held by the top ten. The sequencing here drew on PBMCs, taken after 24 months of ibrutinib treatment. These receptors originate from a human donor with chronic lymphocytic leukemia. Each CDR3 is given with its conserved first and last residue. Each record gives: clone size, D gene, V gene, J gene, CDR3 protein, CDR3 DNA. A D gene is named only where the DNA matches it firmly. Expanded clones get a size class; other rows say once, few or many, or leave the size out.

size: -; D: TRBD1; V: TRBV7-2; J: TRBJ1-4; CDR3: CASSSGQGGQKLFF; DNA: TGTGCCAGCAGCTCCGGACAGGGGGGGCAAAAACTGTTTTTT
size: few; D: -; V: TRBV7-8; J: TRBJ2-3; CDR3: CASTQQDTQYF; DNA: TGTGCCAGCACGCAGCAAGATACGCAGTATTTT
size: -; D: TRBD2; V: TRBV6-6; J: TRBJ2-1; CDR3: CASSRGTSGGGNEQFF; DNA: TGTGCCAGCAGCCGCGGGACTAGCGGGGGTGGCAATGAGCAGTTCTTC
size: -; D: -; V: TRBV18; J: TRBJ1-1; CDR3: CASSPTGTAMNTEAFF; DNA: TGTGCCAGCTCACCGACCGGGACGGCTATGAACACTGAAGCTTTCTTT
size: once; D: -; V: TRBV7-9; J: TRBJ1-1; CDR3: CASSTTRLGEAFF; DNA: TGTGCCAGCAGCACTACCCGACTGGGTGAAGCTTTCTTT
size: -; D: TRBD2; V: TRBV11-1; J: TRBJ2-7; CDR3: CASSTGGLYEQYF; DNA: TGTGCCAGCAGCACGGGGGGGCTCTACGAGCAGTACTTC
size: -; D: TRBD1; V: TRBV6-6; J: TRBJ2-2; CDR3: CASSSWTGTTGELFF; DNA: TGTGCCAGCAGTTCCTGGACAGGGACCACCGGGGAGCTGTTTTTT
size: few; D: -; V: TRBV5-1; J: TRBJ2-7; CDR3: CASSKTGSLSYEQYF; DNA: TGCGCCAGCAGCAAAACAGGTTCGCTCTCCTACGAGCAGTACTTC
size: few; D: TRBD1; V: TRBV27; J: TRBJ2-5; CDR3: CASSTGQGETQYF; DNA: TGTGCCAGCAGTACCGGACAGGGGGAGACCCAGTACTTC
size: -; D: -; V: TRBV6-6; J: TRBJ2-3; CDR3: CASSPGTDTQYF; DNA: TGTGCCAGCAGTCCGGGCACAGATACGCAGTATTTT
size: -; D: -; V: TRBV25-1; J: TRBJ2-7; CDR3: CASSPAWGYEQYF; DNA: TGTGCCAGCAGCCCTGCCTGGGGCTACGAGCAGTACTTC
size: -; D: -; V: TRBV28; J: TRBJ1-6; CDR3: CASRHRSRGNYSPLHF; DNA: TGTGCCAGCAGACACAGGAGCCGGGGCAATTATTCACCCCTCCACTTT
size: -; D: TRBD2; V: TRBV7-3; J: TRBJ2-7; CDR3: CASSLDGGVPEQYF; DNA: TGTGCCAGCAGCCTAGATGGGGGGGTACCCGAGCAGTACTTC
size: -; D: -; V: TRBV9; J: TRBJ2-1; CDR3: CASSVDGWLDEQFF; DNA: TGTGCCAGCAGCGTAGACGGATGGCTCGACGAGCAGTTCTTC
size: -; D: -; V: TRBV6-1; J: TRBJ1-2; CDR3: CASSATGRAPNGYTF; DNA: TGTGCCAGCAGTGCAACCGGGAGAGCACCTAATGGCTACACCTTC
size: -; D: -; V: TRBV10-2; J: TRBJ2-7; CDR3: CASSESSFVTVYEQYF; DNA: TGCGCCAGCAGTGAGTCGAGTTTCGTGACAGTCTACGAGCAGTACTTC
size: -; D: -; V: TRBV12-5; J: TRBJ2-7; CDR3: CASGLVQGRTYEQYF; DNA: TGTGCTAGTGGTTTGGTACAGGGTAGGACCTACGAGCAGTACTTC
size: few; D: -; V: TRBV19; J: TRBJ1-2; CDR3: CASSPLNTIGGYTF; DNA: TGTGCCAGTAGTCCGTTAAATACCATCGGGGGCTACACCTTC
size: -; D: -; V: TRBV25-1; J: TRBJ1-2; CDR3: CASSEWGYGYTF; DNA: TGTGCCAGCAGTGAGTGGGGCTATGGCTACACCTTC
size: few; D: TRBD1; V: TRBV5-1; J: TRBJ2-7; CDR3: CASSPTGTGNSEQYF; DNA: TGCGCCAGCAGCCCGACCGGGACAGGTAACTCCGAGCAGTACTTC
size: once; D: TRBD1; V: TRBV14; J: TRBJ1-2; CDR3: CASSQVAGTGNYGYTF; DNA: TGTGCCAGCAGCCAAGTAGCCGGGACAGGGAACTATGGCTACACCTTC
size: few; D: -; V: TRBV18; J: TRBJ2-2; CDR3: CASSPLRGADTGELFF; DNA: TGTGCCAGCTCACCACTGCGCGGGGCAGACACCGGGGAGCTGTTTTTT
size: few; D: -; V: TRBV10-3; J: TRBJ1-1; CDR3: CAISQNQGAEAFF; DNA: TGTGCCATCAGTCAAAATCAGGGAGCTGAAGCTTTCTTT
size: few; D: TRBD2; V: TRBV27; J: TRBJ2-2; CDR3: CASSNSGGSGTGELFF; DNA: TGTGCCAGCAGTAATAGCGGGGGGTCCGGGACCGGGGAGCTGTTTTTT
size: few; D: -; V: TRBV5-4; J: TRBJ2-5; CDR3: CASSRNGGASPETQYF; DNA: TGTGCCAGCAGCCGTAATGGCGGGGCGTCCCCAGAGACCCAGTACTTC
size: -; D: TRBD2; V: TRBV5-1; J: TRBJ2-5; CDR3: CASSLAAGGSQETQYF; DNA: TGCGCCAGCAGCTTGGCTGCGGGGGGGTCCCAAGAGACCCAGTACTTC
size: -; D: -; V: TRBV28; J: TRBJ1-1; CDR3: CASRAGGDTEAFF; DNA: TGTGCCAGCAGGGCTGGGGGGGACACTGAAGCTTTCTTT
size: -; D: TRBD1; V: TRBV29-1; J: TRBJ2-5; CDR3: CSVPTGVETQYF; DNA: TGCAGCGTGCCCACAGGGGTGGAGACCCAGTACTTC
size: -; D: -; V: TRBV7-2; J: TRBJ2-7; CDR3: CASSLGRLYEQYF; DNA: TGTGCCAGCAGCTTAGGGAGGCTCTACGAGCAGTACTTC
size: -; D: TRBD2; V: TRBV9; J: TRBJ2-1; CDR3: CASSVQAGSYNEQFF; DNA: TGTGCCAGCAGCGTACAAGCGGGGTCCTACAATGAGCAGTTCTTC
size: -; D: TRBD2; V: TRBV5-1; J: TRBJ2-7; CDR3: CASSLAQLADDYEQYF; DNA: TGCGCCAGCAGCTTGGCCCAACTAGCGGACGACTACGAGCAGTACTTC
size: few; D: TRBD2; V: TRBV9; J: TRBJ2-1; CDR3: CASSVEFSGVVFF; DNA: TGTGCCAGCAGCGTAGAGTTTAGCGGGGTCGTGTTCTTC
size: -; D: -; V: TRBV2; J: TRBJ2-3; CDR3: CASDGSGDTQYF; DNA: TGTGCCAGCGATGGATCGGGGGATACGCAGTATTTT
size: -; D: -; V: TRBV18; J: TRBJ2-1; CDR3: CASSPPSSYNEQFF; DNA: TGTGCCAGCTCACCCCCGAGCTCCTACAATGAGCAGTTCTTC
size: -; D: -; V: TRBV7-2; J: TRBJ2-7; CDR3: CASSLKAPNYEQYF; DNA: TGTGCCAGCAGCTTAAAGGCCCCAAACTACGAGCAGTACTTC
size: few; D: TRBD2; V: TRBV28; J: TRBJ2-1; CDR3: CASFSGGNNEQFF; DNA: TGTGCCAGTTTTAGCGGGGGAAACAATGAGCAGTTCTTC
size: -; D: TRBD2; V: TRBV7-3; J: TRBJ2-7; CDR3: CASSLGLAGVYEQYF; DNA: TGTGCCAGCAGCTTAGGCCTAGCGGGGGTCTACGAGCAGTACTTC
size: -; D: TRBD2; V: TRBV7-9; J: TRBJ2-1; CDR3: CASSRLLAGGSSYNEQFF; DNA: TGTGCCAGCAGCCGGCTGCTAGCGGGGGGTAGCTCCTACAATGAGCAGTTCTTC
size: many; D: TRBD1; V: TRBV11-3; J: TRBJ2-2; CDR3: CASSSPIGQAEGELFF; DNA: TGTGCCAGCAGCTCCCCAATTGGACAGGCCGAAGGGGAGCTGTTTTTT
size: -; D: TRBD2; V: TRBV2; J: TRBJ2-5; CDR3: CASSEGGLVTQYF; DNA: TGTGCCAGCAGTGAGGGGGGACTAGTGACCCAGTACTTC
size: many; D: -; V: TRBV25-1; J: TRBJ1-2; CDR3: CASSEGAAGGYTF; DNA: TGTGCCAGCAGTGAGGGGGCAGCTGGAGGCTACACCTTC
size: once; D: -; V: TRBV29-1; J: TRBJ2-5; CDR3: CSVSQGQTQYF; DNA: TGCAGCGTTAGCCAGGGTCAGACCCAGTACTTC